Presented here are 7 T cell receptor beta chains from one specimen sequenced in a study of cytomegalovirus exposure and HLA in healthy donors. It was with 60 Vbeta and 13 Jbeta primers that the PCR ran. The assay was immunoSEQ multiplex PCR, and TCRdb's table has in-frame clones only and misses some. The repertoire has some 180,000 clones, around 80% of them found once; the top ten carry roughly 3.7%. The sequenced sample was PBMCs. These receptors all stem from a woman in her sixties in good health and CMV-seropositive.

J is TRBJ2-5 and V is TRBV27, with 11 bases identical to TRBD1. This CDR3 is 16 amino acids long. The V gene end was trimmed by 6 bases and the J gene end by 2 bases; junction bases not matched to a gene: 8. Germline V gene sequence: CDR1 MNHEY, CDR2 SMNVEV (reference sequence). Here the CDR3 reads CASSERDRGGQETQYF. CDR3 bases: TGTGCCAGCAGCGAGCGGGACAGGGGGGGACAAGAGACCCAGTACTTC.

The chain combines TRBV9 with TRBJ2-2; TRBD1 is a possible D gene (5 bases). Trimming left V 6 bases short and J 0 bases short, with 12 bases between. CDR3 length: 15 amino acids. Germline V gene lookup returns CDR1 SGDLS and CDR2 YYNGEE. DNA of the CDR3: TGTGCCAGCACCCAAGCAGGGACGAACACCGGGGAGCTGTTTTTT. Residues: CASTQAGTNTGELFF.

The rearrangement links TRBV28 to TRBJ2-3; D is possibly TRBD2 (6 bases). The V and J ends lost 6 bases and 0 bases respectively, with 19 bases between them. Germline V gives CDR1 MDHEN, CDR2 SYDVKM. The CDR3 runs 17 residues. As DNA, the CDR3 is TGTGCCAGCAGGATGGGGGTGGGGGGAACTAGCACAGATACGCAGTATTTT. As protein: CASRMGVGGTSTDTQYF.

V is TRBV19 and J is TRBJ1-5; 10 nucleotides agree with TRBD1. Trimming at V came to 8 bases and at J to 2 bases, leaving 3 bases not matched to a gene. Germline V gene data show CDR1 as LNHDA and CDR2 as SQIVND (reference sequence). This CDR3 contains 14 residues. The CDR3 bases are TGTGCCAGTCGGGACAGGGGTGGCAATCAGCCCCAGCATTTT. Amino acid sequence: CASRDRGGNQPQHF.

This clone was seen just once. The gene calls are TRBV9 and TRBJ2-5, with 8 nucleotides matching TRBD2. Germline-derived CDR1 and CDR2 are SGDLS and YYNGEE. The CDR3 covers 17 residues. The V segment lost 3 bases and the J segment 7 bases; nucleotides outside the gene matches: 17. CDR3 DNA: TGTGCCAGCAGCGCTCGGGGGGGCGGGACCCCGGGGTCGACCCAGTACTTC. Translating it yields CASSARGGGTPGSTQYF. The complete variable domain, with remaining parts taken from reference TRBV9 and TRBJ2-5, reads DSGVTQTPKHLITATGQRVTLRCSPRSGDLSVYWYQQSLDQGLQFLIQYYNGEERAKGNILERFSAQQFPDLHSELNLSSLELGDSALYFCASSARGGGTPGSTQYFGPGTRLLVL.

The chain employs TRBV4-1 and TRBJ1-5; D is unclear. The CDR3 runs 15 residues. Trimming cost V 3 bases and J 7 bases, with 16 bases left between them. Germline CDR1 reads MGHRA; CDR2 reads YSYEKL. The CDR3 DNA reads TGCGCCAGCAGCCAGGCGGAGGACTTGAGGCAGCCCCAGCATTTT. Translated, it gives CASSQAEDLRQPQHF.

The V call is TRBV28, the J call TRBJ2-1, with TRBD2 identical over 10 bases. Germline values: CDR1 MDHEN, CDR2 SYDVKM. Losses at the gene ends were 5 bases for V and 7 bases for J; bases not matched to a gene: 5. The CDR3 runs to 14 residues. The CDR3 DNA sequence: TGTGCCAGCAGTCTGGCGGGACTAGCGAATGAGCAGTTCTTC. This translates into CASSLAGLANEQFF.